The rows below give T cell receptor beta chains drawn from one sample of a study of T cells in Graves' hyperthyroidism and ophthalmopathy. Each CDR3 protein gets one entry after TCRdb re-called the multiplex PCR reads with MiXCR. Of around 600,000 distinct CDR3 sequences in the sample, approximately 15% are singletons; the top ten hold around 7%. Sequencing was performed on blood. The receptors here all came from a woman aged 18-29 years with Graves' ophthalmopathy. Each CDR3 is given with its conserved first and last residue. Each record gives: CDR3 DNA, CDR3 protein, clone size, V gene, J gene, D gene. D genes are given only for firm matches. Not all rows give a size; the values are once, few, many and, for expanded clones, a class.

TGTGCCAGCAGTTTATCCGACCTAAGCTCCTACAATGAGCAGTTCTTC	CASSLSDLSSYNEQFF	-	TRBV27	TRBJ2-1	-
TGTGCCAGCAGGGGGGGGTCACTAGCCAAAAACATTCAGTACTTC	CASRGGSLAKNIQYF	many	TRBV2	TRBJ2-4	TRBD2
TGTGCCAGCAGTGGCGACATGAGCACTGAAGCTTTCTTT	CASSGDMSTEAFF	many	TRBV2	TRBJ1-1	-
TGTGCCAGCTCAAAGGCTGAGGGAGAAAAATACGAGCAGTACTTC	CASSKAEGEKYEQYF	-	TRBV18	TRBJ2-7	-
TGTGCCAGCAGTTTTTGGGGCTCTGGAAACACCATATATTTT	CASSFWGSGNTIYF	many	TRBV12-3/TRBV12-4	TRBJ1-3	-
TGTGCCAGCAGTTTAGGTCAGCACCGGGGAGTGGCCGAAAAACTGTTTTTT	CASSLGQHRGVAEKLFF	many	TRBV12-3/TRBV12-4	TRBJ1-4	-
TGTGCCAGCAGCCCTTCTGGGGATGAGCAGTTCTTC	CASSPSGDEQFF	few	TRBV7-3	TRBJ2-1	-
TGTGCCAGCAGTTCCCCCCTAGCGGGGACGAATGAGCAGTTCTTC	CASSSPLAGTNEQFF	many	TRBV28	TRBJ2-1	TRBD2
TGTGCCAGCAGTCCCCTCCTAGCGGGAGCGGTCAATGAGCAGTTCTTC	CASSPLLAGAVNEQFF	-	TRBV6-1	TRBJ2-1	TRBD2
TGTGCCAGCAGCCCGCGGGACCGACATCCCTACGAGCAGTACTTC	CASSPRDRHPYEQYF	many	TRBV6-2/TRBV6-3	TRBJ2-7	-
TGTGCCAGCAGTTACCTCCGGGGGCGAGGCACTGAAGCTTTCTTT	CASSYLRGRGTEAFF	many	TRBV6-2/TRBV6-3	TRBJ1-1	-
TGTGCCAGCAGTGCCCCGACAGGGCGGGGCACCGGGGAGCTGTTTTTT	CASSAPTGRGTGELFF	many	TRBV2	TRBJ2-2	-
TGTGCCAGCTCACCACCGGCAGGGCTCAATTCACCCCTCCACTTT	CASSPPAGLNSPLHF	many	TRBV18	TRBJ1-6	-
TGTGCCAGCAGCTTTCCCCGGGGGGGAGCGGGAGGCTACAGCACAGATACGCAGTATTTT	CASSFPRGGAGGYSTDTQYF	many	TRBV7-8	TRBJ2-3	TRBD2
TGTGCCAGCTCCCTAGGGCAACGTCGGGAAGCTTTCTTT	CASSLGQRREAFF	many	TRBV2	TRBJ1-1	-
TGCAGCGTTGAATTCTCGGGAGGACGGGAGACCCAGTACTTC	CSVEFSGGRETQYF	many	TRBV29-1	TRBJ2-5	TRBD2
TGCAGTCCTAGCGGGAGAACCTACGAGCAGTACTTC	CSPSGRTYEQYF	many	TRBV20-1	TRBJ2-7	TRBD2
TGTGCCAGCAATGAGCGGGTCTCCTACGAGCAGCACTTC	CASNERVSYEQHF	-	TRBV28	TRBJ2-7	-
TGTGCCAGCAGCCCTCTGACAGGGGTTACCACCTATGGCTACACCTTC	CASSPLTGVTTYGYTF	many	TRBV7-3	TRBJ1-2	TRBD1
TGCAGTGCTCCACTAGCGGGAGGGCCCAACACAGATACGCAGTATTTT	CSAPLAGGPNTDTQYF	-	TRBV20-1	TRBJ2-3	TRBD2
TGCGCCAGCAGCCAAGACTACCGGGACAGGACCTACGAGCAGTACTTC	CASSQDYRDRTYEQYF	-	TRBV4-1	TRBJ2-7	TRBD1
TGCAGTGCCGTTAGCGCTGCTGGCTACGAGCAGTACTTC	CSAVSAAGYEQYF	many	TRBV20-1	TRBJ2-7	-
TGTGCCAGCAGTTTAATCTCGGGGGGTAATTCACCCCTCCACTTT	CASSLISGGNSPLHF	many	TRBV28	TRBJ1-6	-
TGTGCCAGCAGCCCGGGACTAGCGGGAGTAGGGCAGTACTTC	CASSPGLAGVGQYF	-	TRBV27	TRBJ2-7	TRBD2
TGTGCCAGCAGTGAAATGGGGACGGAGCAAGAGACCCAGTACTTC	CASSEMGTEQETQYF	many	TRBV6-1	TRBJ2-5	-
TGTGCCATCAGTGGGCGGGACTCCACAGATACGCAGTATTTT	CAISGRDSTDTQYF	few	TRBV10-3	TRBJ2-3	-
TGTGCCAGCAGCTTATTTTCTAGCACAGATACGCAGTATTTT	CASSLFSSTDTQYF	many	TRBV7-3	TRBJ2-3	-
TGTGCCAGCAGCTCAACAGGGCTAAGGGGCGAGCAGTACTTC	CASSSTGLRGEQYF	many	TRBV11-1	TRBJ2-7	-
TGTGCCAGTAGTATAGATCGGTTTCTAGCGGGGAATGAGCAGTTCTTC	CASSIDRFLAGNEQFF	-	TRBV19	TRBJ2-1	TRBD2
TGTGCCACCGCCGCGGGACAGACCACAGATACGCAGTATTTT	CATAAGQTTDTQYF	few	TRBV7-2	TRBJ2-3	-
TGTGCCAGCAGTTACTCGAGTCAAGGACAGGAGAATGAAAAACTGTTTTTT	CASSYSSQGQENEKLFF	many	TRBV6-5	TRBJ1-4	TRBD1
TGTGCCAGCAGCTTAGGATCGGGGGGATATCAGCCCCAGCATTTT	CASSLGSGGYQPQHF	many	TRBV11-2	TRBJ1-5	-
TGTGCCAGCAACTCCCGGACTAGCGGGAGGCTCTCTGGGGCCAACGTCCTGACTTTC	CASNSRTSGRLSGANVLTF	-	TRBV7-3	TRBJ2-6	TRBD2
TGCAGTGCTAGAGGGACCCGGGACTCTCGCGCGAACACCGGGGAGCTGTTTTTT	CSARGTRDSRANTGELFF	few	TRBV20-1	TRBJ2-2	-
TGTGCCAGCAGTTCCGGGACTTTTAGCTCCTACAATGAGCAGTTCTTC	CASSSGTFSSYNEQFF	many	TRBV27	TRBJ2-1	-
TGCAGCGTTCCTGCCGGGACAGTCTACAATGAGCAGTTCTTC	CSVPAGTVYNEQFF	many	TRBV29-1	TRBJ2-1	TRBD1
TGTGCCAGCAGTGAAGACCCAGGGCGGGCTAATAATTCACCCCTCCACTTT	CASSEDPGRANNSPLHF	-	TRBV27	TRBJ1-6	-
TGTGCCAGCAGCTTCCAGGCGGAAGGTGAAAAACTGTTTTTT	CASSFQAEGEKLFF	many	TRBV11-3	TRBJ1-4	-
TGCAGCGTTGGGGCAGGGGCGGACACTGAAGCTTTCTTT	CSVGAGADTEAFF	many	TRBV29-1	TRBJ1-1	-
TGTGCCAGCAGCGTAGAGGGACTAGCGGACCTGGGTGAGCAGTTCTTC	CASSVEGLADLGEQFF	few	TRBV9	TRBJ2-1	TRBD2
TGCAGCGTTGATTTGGGGGGCGCTTATTATGGCTACACCTTC	CSVDLGGAYYGYTF	many	TRBV29-1	TRBJ1-2	-
TGCAGCGTTGAAGAGAAGTATGGCGAGCAGTACTTC	CSVEEKYGEQYF	few	TRBV29-1	TRBJ2-7	-
TGTGCCAGCAGCGCTAGCGGGAGGGAAGAGACCCAGTACTTC	CASSASGREETQYF	many	TRBV6-1	TRBJ2-5	TRBD2
TGTGCCAGCAGTCCCTCCCTAAACTATGGCTACACCTTC	CASSPSLNYGYTF	many	TRBV28	TRBJ1-2	-
TGTGCCAGCAGTACCTCTAGCGGGAGGGCCGAGCAGTTCTTC	CASSTSSGRAEQFF	many	TRBV6-1	TRBJ2-1	TRBD2
TGTGCCAGCAGTGACTCGGGAGCCTACGAGCAGTACTTC	CASSDSGAYEQYF	few	TRBV25-1	TRBJ2-7	-
TGCGCCAGCAGCCATAGGACAGGGGTCTTGAACGCTGAAGCTTTCTTT	CASSHRTGVLNAEAFF	-	TRBV4-1	TRBJ1-1	TRBD1
TGTGCCAGCAGCTTCCATCCCGTATCGGGACACCGCACCGGGGAGCTGTTTTTT	CASSFHPVSGHRTGELFF	many	TRBV7-9	TRBJ2-2	-
TGTGCCAGCAGTTACTCGACAGGGGGCACCGGGGAGCTGTTTTTT	CASSYSTGGTGELFF	many	TRBV6-6	TRBJ2-2	TRBD1
TGTGCCAGCAGCCCCCGACTAGCGAGGCACAATGAGCAGTTCTTC	CASSPRLARHNEQFF	many	TRBV7-9	TRBJ2-1	TRBD2
TGCGCCAGCAGGCAATTATATTATAGCAATCAGCCCCAGCATTTT	CASRQLYYSNQPQHF	-	TRBV4-1	TRBJ1-5	-